The rows below give T cell receptor beta chains drawn from one sample of a study of blood T cell repertoires in COVID-19. Data came from immunoSEQ multiplex PCR; TCRdb stores just in-frame clones and leaves some out. The sample comprises hundreds of thousands of clones, 85% to 90% of which are singletons, and 0.95% to 1.1% rests with the top ten. Sequenced: PBMCs or T cells enriched from blood (not recorded which). The receptors were gathered from a man between 18 and 35 years old who had recovered from COVID-19. Each CDR3 is given with its conserved first and last residue. Fields, in order: J gene, D gene, clone size, V gene, CDR3 DNA, CDR3 protein. D genes are given only for firm matches. Expanded clones get a size class; other rows say once, few or many, or leave the size out.

>TRBJ2-1|.|.|TRBV2
TGTGCCAGCAGTGAAATCAGGGGCCAGGGCGGCAATGAGCAGTTCTTC
CASSEIRGQGGNEQFF
>TRBJ2-2|.|.|TRBV30
TGTGCCTGGACGGTTGGCGGGGAGCTGTTTTTT
CAWTVGGELFF
>TRBJ2-7|.|.|TRBV9
TGTGCCAGCAGCGCACCTAGCTCCCTCGAGCAGTACTTC
CASSAPSSLEQYF
>TRBJ2-5|TRBD2|.|TRBV2
TGTGCCAGCAGTGGGGCCCTCCTGACTAGCTCCGGAGAGACCCAGTACTTC
CASSGALLTSSGETQYF
>TRBJ1-5|TRBD1|.|TRBV10-3
TGTGCCATCAGTGCCGGACAGGGGGCCTATCAGCCCCAGCATTTT
CAISAGQGAYQPQHF
>TRBJ2-7|.|.|TRBV6-5
TGTGCCAGCAGGGGAACAGGGAGCTCCTACGAGCAGTACTTC
CASRGTGSSYEQYF
>TRBJ2-3|.|.|TRBV5-1
TGCGCCAGCAGCTTGGCTGGGAGTAGCACAGATACGCAGTATTTT
CASSLAGSSTDTQYF
>TRBJ2-1|.|few|TRBV5-4
TGTGCCAGCAGCTTGGGTCAGGCCTACAATGAGCAGTTCTTC
CASSLGQAYNEQFF
>TRBJ1-2|.|.|TRBV6-5
TGTGCCAGCAGTTCTATCAGGGCCGGGGGCTACACCTTC
CASSSIRAGGYTF
>TRBJ1-3|.|.|TRBV11-2
TGTGCCAGCAGCCGAACAGTCTCTGGAAACACCATATATTTT
CASSRTVSGNTIYF
>TRBJ1-5|.|.|TRBV4-1
TGCGCCAGCAGCCAAGATTCAGGGAGCAATCAGCCCCAGCATTTT
CASSQDSGSNQPQHF
>TRBJ1-2|TRBD1|.|TRBV13
TGTGCCAGCAGTCTACAGGGGGGCTATTCCTATGGCTACACCTTC
CASSLQGGYSYGYTF
>TRBJ2-6|.|.|TRBV6-1
TGTGCCAGCGGTGAAACAGGGATCCTCTCTGGGGCCAACGTCCTGACTTTC
CASGETGILSGANVLTF
>TRBJ1-3|.|.|TRBV18
TGTGCCAGCTCACCTCAGGACAGAGGAAACACCATATATTTT
CASSPQDRGNTIYF
>TRBJ1-2|.|.|TRBV5-1
TGCGCCAGCAGCTTGGCTTCCGCGCGGGGATACTATGGCTACACCTTC
CASSLASARGYYGYTF
>TRBJ2-3|TRBD1|.|TRBV30
TGTGCCTGGGTCGCTGAGACAGGGCGATCCTACAATACGCAGTATTTT
CAWVAETGRSYNTQYF
>TRBJ1-6|.|.|TRBV11-1
TGTGCCAGCAGCCCGCGCCGGTCTGATTCACCCCTCCACTTT
CASSPRRSDSPLHF
>TRBJ2-5|.|.|TRBV10-3
TGTGCCATCAGTGAGGTCTCGTCCCAAGAGACCCAGTACTTC
CAISEVSSQETQYF
>TRBJ2-7|.|once|TRBV5-5
TGTGCCAGCAGCCCCGGACAGTCCAACTCCTACGAGCAGTACTTC
CASSPGQSNSYEQYF
>TRBJ1-1|.|few|TRBV19
TGTGCCAGCGGTAGAACGGGAGCGTACACTGAAGCTTTCTTT
CASGRTGAYTEAFF
>TRBJ1-1|TRBD1|.|TRBV9
TGTGCCAGCAGCGTAGGTGAGGGGGCGTACGCTGAAGCTTTCTTT
CASSVGEGAYAEAFF
>TRBJ2-3|.|.|TRBV6-5
TGTGCCAGCAGCCAGGGGGGACATGGTACAGATACGCAGTATTTT
CASSQGGHGTDTQYF
>TRBJ2-1|TRBD2|.|TRBV7-2
TGTGCCAGCAGCTTAGATAGCGGGGGGTTGGGTGAGCAGTTCTTC
CASSLDSGGLGEQFF
>TRBJ1-2|.|.|TRBV25-1
TGTGCCAGCAGGAGGGCCGGGGGCTATGGCTACACCTTC
CASRRAGGYGYTF
>TRBJ1-2|TRBD1|.|TRBV18
TGTGCCAGCTCCCTAGGACAGGGTTTCGACTATGGCTACACCTTC
CASSLGQGFDYGYTF
>TRBJ1-2|.|few|TRBV27
TGTGCCAGCAGTCCCCAAGCCAAGGGGGACTATGGCTACACCTTC
CASSPQAKGDYGYTF
>TRBJ2-3|TRBD2|.|TRBV5-1
TGCGCCAGCAGCTTGGCCTCAGGAGGGACTAACCCTAATACGCAGTATTTT
CASSLASGGTNPNTQYF
>TRBJ1-6|TRBD1|.|TRBV5-1
TGCGCCAGCAGCACTAATGGAGCCGGGACAGGGAATTCACCCCTCCACTTT
CASSTNGAGTGNSPLHF
>TRBJ1-6|.|.|TRBV19
TGTGCCAGTAGTATAGGGGCAGCGGATTCACCCCTCCACTTT
CASSIGAADSPLHF
>TRBJ2-1|.|.|TRBV28
TGTGCCAGCAGTCCCCTTCCCGCGGCGGAGTACAATGAGCAGTTCTTC
CASSPLPAAEYNEQFF
>TRBJ2-1|.|.|TRBV7-9
TGTGCCAGCAGCTTAGGGGATGGAGGGAGGAATGAGCAGTTCTTC
CASSLGDGGRNEQFF
>TRBJ1-6|.|.|TRBV10-3
TGTGCCATCATGGGGCGGGAGGATTCACCCCTCCACTTT
CAIMGREDSPLHF
>TRBJ1-3|.|.|TRBV4-1
TGCGCCAGCAGCCAAGTGGGCCGTGGAGGAAACACCATATATTTT
CASSQVGRGGNTIYF
>TRBJ2-1|.|.|TRBV3-1/TRBV3-2
TGTGCCAGCAGCCAAGGAGGATGGAACTACAATGAGCAGTTCTTC
CASSQGGWNYNEQFF
>TRBJ2-2|.|.|TRBV28
TGTGCCAGCAGTTTGGCGGGCAGAACCGGGGAGCTGTTTTTT
CASSLAGRTGELFF
>TRBJ1-1|.|.|TRBV12-3/TRBV12-4
TGTGCCAGCAGTCTTGTAAGCTCCACTGAAGCTTTCTTT
CASSLVSSTEAFF
>TRBJ1-5|TRBD1|.|TRBV4-1
TGCGCCAGCAGCCAAGATGCGGCAGGGGGTCAGCCCCAGCATTTT
CASSQDAAGGQPQHF
>TRBJ2-5|.|once|TRBV24-1
TGTGCCACCAGTGATTCAAGCCGAGAGACCCAGTACTTC
CATSDSSRETQYF
>TRBJ1-2|.|.|TRBV15
TGTGCCACCAGCAGAGACCAGGGTGGCTACACCTTC
CATSRDQGGYTF
>TRBJ1-5|.|.|TRBV4-3
TGCGCCAGCAGCCGCGACAGGTATGGCAATCAGCCCCAGCATTTT
CASSRDRYGNQPQHF
>TRBJ2-2|TRBD2|.|TRBV6-6
TGTGCCAGCAGTTCCCTAGCGGGGGACAACACCGGGGAGCTGTTTTTT
CASSSLAGDNTGELFF
>TRBJ1-5|.|.|TRBV7-2
TGTGCCAGCAGCTTAGATAGGAGCAAGGATCAGCCCCAGCATTTT
CASSLDRSKDQPQHF